This section outlines one T cell receptor (beta chain) sequence together with its context. Antigen unknown. The sample is drawn from a study of post-analysis software for immune sequencing data. Notes on the study in general: When the samples were clustered directly with F measure, those that had been prepared in the same batch showed strong co-clustering. Five or six TRBV segments, TRBV5-6, TRBV5-1 and TRBV20-1 among them, were found more frequent in patients than controls. The normalized Chao1 diversity of multiple sclerosis patients was significantly lower than that of controls.

With 3 bases removed from V and 6 bases from J, the gap between germline ends came to 10 bases. CDR3 size: 13 residues. The germline V gene has CDR1 LGHDT and CDR2 YNNKEL (reference sequence). TCR beta libraries were prepared from cDNA with unique molecular identifiers. TCRdb reprocessed the PCR reads via MiXCR and lists one record per CDR3 protein. Altogether more than 500,000 distinct CDR3 sequences are present, less than 40% being singletons, with the ten largest covering around 6.1%. The sample taken for sequencing was blood. V usage is TRBV3-1 and J usage is TRBJ2-3; D call uncertain. This TCR came from a girl aged 2 to 17 with multiple sclerosis. The CDR3 DNA reads as TGTGCCAGCAGCCAGCCGCCGAGGGATACGCAGTATTTT. Protein sequence: CASSQPPRDTQYF.